This T cell receptor beta chain was obtained from a study of T cell changes during pregnancy in multiple sclerosis. Clones were read by immunoSEQ multiplex PCR, and TCRdb kept only the in-frame ones, dropping some. The profile shows approximately 90,000 clones, about 94% of them singletons. This CDR3 comprises 16 residues. The V and J ends lost 2 bases and 1 base respectively, with 11 bases between them. Germline assignment: CDR1 LGHNA and CDR2 YSLEER. The input for sequencing was peripheral blood, taken in the third trimester of pregnancy. This clonotype was sampled from a female donor with multiple sclerosis, enrolled in a pregnancy study. The chain uses TRBV4-3 and TRBJ2-2; no reliable D call. The CDR3 sequence: CASSQIVTLNTGELFF. CDR3 nucleotide sequence: TGCGCCAGCAGCCAAATCGTAACTCTGAACACCGGGGAGCTGTTTTTT.